The 19 T cell receptor beta chains in this list originate from one sample, sequenced in a study of blood T cell repertoires in COVID-19. Sequenced by immunoSEQ multiplex PCR; TCRdb stores in-frame clones only, minus some. The table lists roughly 150,000 clones, 79% of them singletons, with approximately 7.7% in the top ten. Sequenced sample: peripheral blood. These TCRs come from a woman aged 60-75 years with COVID-19, enrolled during active disease.

V gene TRBV25-1 combines with J gene TRBJ2-5, with TRBD1 as a possible D gene (5 bases). The CDR3 spans 14 residues. CDR1 is MGHDK, CDR2 SYGVNS, per germline. V lost 6 bases to trimming and J lost 5 bases, with 16 bases between them. CDR3 loop: CASSLRAGHETQYF. CDR3 nucleotide sequence: TGTGCCAGCAGCCTCAGGGCAGGGCATGAGACCCAGTACTTC.

This chain joins TRBV11-2 and TRBJ2-5, with a tentative D call TRBD2 (6 bases). V was pared by 5 bases and J by 4 bases, with 20 bases between. The CDR3 extends over 16 amino acids. CDR1 is SGHAT and CDR2 is FQNNGV in the germline V gene. The CDR3 DNA is TGTGCCAGCAGCCAGCGCGTGGGGGGTCTGCGAGAGACCCAGTACTTC. Amino acids: CASSQRVGGLRETQYF.

The chain employs TRBV30 and TRBJ2-3; D is uncertain. The CDR3 length is 13 residues. The germline gives CDR1 GTSNPN, CDR2 SVGIG (reference sequence). The V gene lost 7 bases and the J gene lost 6 bases, with 17 bases spanning the gap. In nucleotides, the CDR3 is TGTGCCTCCACACTGACGGGTTGGGATACGCAGTATTTT. Translation gives CASTLTGWDTQYF. The variable domain in full, with the rest retrieved from reference TRBV30 and TRBJ2-3, is SQTIHQWPATLVQPVGSPLSLECTVEGTSNPNLYWYRQAAGRGLQLLFYSVGIGQISSEVPQNLSASRPQDRQFILSSKKLLLSDSGFYLCASTLTGWDTQYFGPGTRLTVL.

A single count supports this clone. This sequence joins TRBV7-9 and TRBJ2-3; 7 nucleotides line up with TRBD2. There are 16 residues in the CDR3. The V and J ends lost 5 bases and 0 bases, in that order; junction bases with no gene match: 8. Germline CDR1 and CDR2: SEHNR and FQNEAQ (reference sequence). The CDR3 protein is CASSLRSGESTDTQYF. In DNA form, the CDR3 reads TGTGCCAGCAGCCTAAGGAGCGGGGAGAGCACAGATACGCAGTATTTT.

A few counts support this clone. The chain links TRBV3-1 (or the pseudogene TRBV3-2) to TRBJ1-5; the D is unclear. Germline V gene lookup returns CDR1 LGHDT and CDR2 YNNKEL (reference sequence). The ends were cut back, 4 bases at V and 5 bases at J, with 9 bases in the middle. The CDR3 is made up of 13 amino acids. In DNA form, the CDR3 reads TGTGCCAGCAGCCCCCGCGGTGATCAGCCCCAGCATTTT. Amino acids: CASSPRGDQPQHF.

The J gene is TRBJ1-2, the V gene TRBV29-1; 7 bases align to TRBD1. Germline lookup yields CDR1 SQVTM and CDR2 ANQGSEA. Losses at the gene ends were 2 bases for V and 2 bases for J; bases not matched to a gene: 2. The CDR3 consists of 13 residues. DNA of the CDR3: TGCAGCGTTGAAACAGGGGAAAACTATGGCTACACCTTC. Protein sequence: CSVETGENYGYTF.

This clone was counted once. The chain links TRBV7-2 to TRBJ2-3; tentative D call: TRBD1 (5 bases). The CDR3 consists of 16 residues. Trimming stripped 8 bases from V and 6 bases from J, with 24 bases between. Germline CDR1 and CDR2: SGHTA and FQGNSA. The CDR3 nucleotides read TGTGCCAGCTCCCCTTGGGGCAGGCTGAAGGAGGATACGCAGTATTTT. Encoded protein: CASSPWGRLKEDTQYF.

This sequence joins TRBV6-1 and TRBJ2-3, with a possible D match to TRBD2 (6 bases). There are 15 residues in the CDR3. Germline V gene sequence: CDR1 MNHNS, CDR2 SASEGT. The V and J ends lost 3 bases and 5 bases respectively, with 15 bases between them. Written as DNA, the CDR3 is TGTGCCAGCAGTGATGTCGGAGGGGCCCGAGATACGCAGTATTTT. As protein: CASSDVGGARDTQYF.

This sequence joins TRBV4-2 and TRBJ1-2, with D possibly TRBD1 on 6 matching bases. V was shortened by 1 base and J by 7 bases, with 13 bases between the two germline ends. The germline V gene has CDR1 LGHNA and CDR2 YNFKEQ. The length of the CDR3 is 14 residues. CDR3 protein: CASSQAPGVAGYTF. In DNA form, the CDR3 reads TGTGCCAGCAGCCAAGCCCCAGGGGTGGCTGGCTACACCTTC.

The chain links TRBV2 to TRBJ2-2; TRBD2 aligns across 9 bases. The CDR3 runs 16 residues. The trim removed 6 bases at V and 7 bases at J, leaving 12 bases unmatched. Germline V gene sequence: CDR1 SNHLY, CDR2 FYNNEI. This CDR3 is CASRQTSGRFSGELFF. The CDR3 DNA reads as TGTGCCAGCAGGCAGACCAGCGGGAGGTTTAGCGGGGAGCTGTTTTTT.

This chain links TRBV28 with TRBJ1-4, with 9 positions matching TRBD1. The CDR3 sequence is 14 residues long. The J segment lost 3 bases and the V segment lost 6 bases, leaving 2 bases of the junction unmatched. Germline values: CDR1 MDHEN, CDR2 SYDVKM. CDR3 in amino acids: CASRQGASNEKLFF. The CDR3 DNA reads as TGTGCCAGCAGACAGGGGGCCTCTAATGAAAAACTGTTTTTT.

This chain links TRBV9 with TRBJ2-1; D perhaps matches TRBD2 (5 bases). V was shortened by 2 bases and J by 1 base, with 10 bases between the two germline ends. The CDR3 covers 15 residues. CDR1 is SGDLS and CDR2 is YYNGEE in the germline V gene. CDR3 loop: CASSVNGLSYNEQFF. The CDR3 coding sequence is TGTGCCAGCAGCGTCAACGGACTTTCCTACAATGAGCAGTTCTTC.

This clone occurred once. The chain joins TRBV10-3 to TRBJ2-2, with D maybe TRBD1 (5 bases). The CDR3 spans 15 residues. CDR1 and CDR2 from the germline V gene are ENHRY and SYGVKD. Trimming left V 0 bases short and J 7 bases short, with 12 bases between. Here the CDR3 reads CAISESGRANGELFF. CDR3 bases: TGTGCCATCAGTGAGTCTGGCAGGGCAAACGGGGAGCTGTTTTTT.

The rearrangement joins TRBV11-1 to TRBJ2-3, with D possibly being TRBD1 (6 bases). CDR1 is SGHAT and CDR2 is FQDESV in the germline V gene (reference sequence). The CDR3 consists of 13 residues. V gave up 5 bases and J gave up 11 bases, with 17 bases separating them. CDR3 DNA sequence: TGTGCCAGCAGCGTCGTCAGGGGAATGGGGCAGTATTTT. Residues: CASSVVRGMGQYF.

This clone was detected once. The genes are TRBV6-2 or TRBV6-3 and TRBJ2-1; 8 bases match TRBD2. From germline, CDR1 is MNHEY and CDR2 SVGEGT. V shed 6 bases, J shed 2 bases, and the junction held 3 bases outside the gene matches. The CDR3 runs 14 residues. This chain's CDR3 is CASSSSGPYNEQFF. The DNA for the CDR3 is TGTGCCAGCAGCTCTAGCGGGCCCTACAATGAGCAGTTCTTC.

This clone was seen only once. This CDR3 reads CASSLPVSGTEAFF. In DNA, the CDR3 is TGTGCCAGCAGCCTACCGGTCTCGGGCACTGAAGCTTTCTTT. The V gene is TRBV5-6, the J gene TRBJ1-1, with unresolved D. V was pared by 4 bases and J by 4 bases, with 14 bases between. Germline values: CDR1 SGHDT, CDR2 YYEEEE. CDR3 size: 14 residues.

The chain joins TRBV6-2 or TRBV6-3 to TRBJ1-5; 12 nucleotides align to TRBD1. CDR3 size: 18 residues. Germline V gene data show CDR1 as MNHEY and CDR2 as SVGEGT. Unmatched junction bases numbered 14, after V lost 6 bases and J lost 5 bases. The CDR3 is CASSVAGTGGPAYQPQHF. CDR3 DNA sequence: TGTGCCAGCAGCGTAGCCGGGACAGGGGGCCCGGCTTATCAGCCCCAGCATTTT.

The chain is built from TRBV5-4 and TRBJ2-3; D not certain. This CDR3 comprises 15 residues. V was pared by 3 bases and J by 4 bases, with 15 bases between. The germline V gene has CDR1 SGHNT and CDR2 YYREEE (reference sequence). As DNA, the CDR3 is TGTGCCAGCAGCTCCCCTAAGATGGTTTCAGATACGCAGTATTTT. It codes for CASSSPKMVSDTQYF.

The chain combines TRBV12-3 or TRBV12-4 with TRBJ1-1, with 7 bases lining up with TRBD1. The CDR3 runs 13 residues. Unmatched junction bases numbered 3, after V lost 5 bases and J lost 3 bases. Here the CDR3 DNA reads TGTGCCAGCAGTGTCAGGGGGGACACTGAAGCTTTCTTT. Residues: CASSVRGDTEAFF.